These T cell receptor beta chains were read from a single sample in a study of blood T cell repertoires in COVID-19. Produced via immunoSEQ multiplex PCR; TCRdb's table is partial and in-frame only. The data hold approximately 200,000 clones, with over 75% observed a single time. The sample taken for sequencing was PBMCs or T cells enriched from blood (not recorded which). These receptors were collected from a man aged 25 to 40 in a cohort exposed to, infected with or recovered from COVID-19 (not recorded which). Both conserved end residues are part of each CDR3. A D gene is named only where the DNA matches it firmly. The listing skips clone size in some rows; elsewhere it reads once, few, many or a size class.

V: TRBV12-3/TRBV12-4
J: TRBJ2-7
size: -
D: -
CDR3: CASSLSSEQYF
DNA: TGTGCCAGCAGCCTTAGCTCCGAGCAGTACTTC

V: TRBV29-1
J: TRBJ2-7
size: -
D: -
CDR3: CSVGSGSYEQYF
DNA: TGCAGCGTTGGGTCAGGCTCCTACGAGCAGTACTTC

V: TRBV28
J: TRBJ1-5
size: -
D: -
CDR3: CASLTARTYSNQPQHF
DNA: TGTGCCAGCCTCACGGCCAGGACATATAGCAATCAGCCCCAGCATTTT

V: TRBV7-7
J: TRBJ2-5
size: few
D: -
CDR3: CASSLSTVETQYF
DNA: TGTGCTAGCAGCTTAAGTACGGTCGAGACCCAGTACTTC

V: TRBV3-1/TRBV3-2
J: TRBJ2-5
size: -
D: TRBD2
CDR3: CASSYSGRRETQYF
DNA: TGTGCCAGCAGCTACAGCGGGAGAAGGGAGACCCAGTACTTC

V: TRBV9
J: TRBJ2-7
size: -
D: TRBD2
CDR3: CASSVKAGTSTIYEQYF
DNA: TGTGCCAGCAGCGTAAAGGCCGGGACTAGTACTATCTACGAGCAGTACTTC

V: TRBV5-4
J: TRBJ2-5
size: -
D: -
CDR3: CASSLYSGGETQYF
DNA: TGTGCCAGCAGCTTGTATTCCGGAGGAGAGACCCAGTACTTC

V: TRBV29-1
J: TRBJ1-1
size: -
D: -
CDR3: CSVPRMGADTEAFF
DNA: TGCAGCGTCCCCCGAATGGGGGCGGACACTGAAGCTTTCTTT

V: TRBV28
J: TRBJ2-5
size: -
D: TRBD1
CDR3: CASSSAWGTGQETQYF
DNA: TGTGCCAGCAGTTCCGCCTGGGGGACAGGCCAAGAGACCCAGTACTTC

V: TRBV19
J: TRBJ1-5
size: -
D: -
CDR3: CASSIRTGNQPQHF
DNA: TGTGCCAGTAGTATCCGTACAGGAAATCAGCCCCAGCATTTT

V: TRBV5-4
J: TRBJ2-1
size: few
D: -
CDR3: CASSLLTDGNEQFF
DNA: TGTGCCAGCAGCTTGCTGACAGATGGAAATGAGCAGTTCTTC

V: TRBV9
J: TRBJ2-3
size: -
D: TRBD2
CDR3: CASSLSKRSSGSADTQYF
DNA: TGTGCCAGCAGCCTCTCTAAGAGGTCTAGCGGGAGTGCAGATACGCAGTATTTT

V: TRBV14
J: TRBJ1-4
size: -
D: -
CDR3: CASSQNRLTRPGEKLFF
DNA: TGTGCCAGCAGCCAAAACAGACTAACCCGACCAGGTGAAAAACTGTTTTTT

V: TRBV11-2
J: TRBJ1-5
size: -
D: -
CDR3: CASSLVPGQGQPQHF
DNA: TGTGCCAGCAGCTTAGTTCCGGGCCAGGGTCAGCCCCAGCATTTT

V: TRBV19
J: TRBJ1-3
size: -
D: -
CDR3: CASSMMGATANTIYF
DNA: TGTGCCAGTAGTATGATGGGGGCCACGGCAAACACCATATATTTT

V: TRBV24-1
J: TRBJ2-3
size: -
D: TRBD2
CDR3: CATSDPLSGRAEDTQYF
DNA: TGTGCCACCAGTGACCCCCTTAGCGGGAGGGCCGAAGATACGCAGTATTTT

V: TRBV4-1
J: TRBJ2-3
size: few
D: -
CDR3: CASSQGSFAAATQYF
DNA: TGCGCCAGCAGCCAAGGTTCTTTTGCGGCAGCTACGCAGTATTTT

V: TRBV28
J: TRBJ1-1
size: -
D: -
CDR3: CASSYRYTEAFF
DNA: TGTGCCAGCAGTTACAGATACACTGAAGCTTTCTTT

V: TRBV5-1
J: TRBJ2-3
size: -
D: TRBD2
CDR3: CASSPGLAGSHSSTDTQYF
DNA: TGCGCCAGCAGCCCCGGACTAGCGGGCTCCCACTCTAGCACAGATACGCAGTATTTT

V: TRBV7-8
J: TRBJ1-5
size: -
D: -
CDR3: CASSLGGRQSNQPQHF
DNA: TGTGCCAGCAGCTTAGGGGGGCGACAAAGCAATCAGCCCCAGCATTTT

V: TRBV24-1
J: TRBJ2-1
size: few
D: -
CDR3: CATSDFPGNEQFF
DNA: TGTGCCACCAGTGATTTCCCAGGGAATGAGCAGTTCTTC

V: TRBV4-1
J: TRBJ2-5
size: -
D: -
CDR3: CASSQETQYQETQYF
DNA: TGCGCCAGCAGCCAAGAGACTCAGTACCAAGAGACCCAGTACTTC

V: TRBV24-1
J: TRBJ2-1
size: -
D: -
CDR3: CATSDSFVDYARGEQFF
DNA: TGTGCCACCAGTGACAGCTTTGTAGACTATGCCCGGGGTGAGCAGTTCTTC

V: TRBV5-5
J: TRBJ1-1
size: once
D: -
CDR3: CASSLRGLDERGNTEAFF
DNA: TGTGCCAGCAGCTTGCGCGGACTCGATGAGAGAGGGAACACTGAAGCTTTCTTT

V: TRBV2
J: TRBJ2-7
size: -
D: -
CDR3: CASSEASFTSYEQYF
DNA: TGTGCCAGCAGTGAGGCTAGCTTCACCTCCTACGAGCAGTACTTC

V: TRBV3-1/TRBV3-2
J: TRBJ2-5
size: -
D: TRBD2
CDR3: CASSQDLSGYETQYF
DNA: TGTGCCAGCAGCCAAGATCTTAGCGGGTATGAGACCCAGTACTTC

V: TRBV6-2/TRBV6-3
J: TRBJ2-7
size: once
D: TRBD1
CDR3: CASSYSTGGYEQYF
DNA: TGTGCCAGCAGTTACTCCACAGGGGGCTACGAGCAGTACTTC

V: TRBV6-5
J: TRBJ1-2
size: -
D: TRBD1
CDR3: CASSFGQDYGYTF
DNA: TGTGCCAGCAGCTTCGGACAGGACTATGGCTACACCTTC

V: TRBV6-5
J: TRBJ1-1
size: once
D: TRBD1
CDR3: CASSRGQGPTGEAFF
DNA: TGTGCCAGCAGTCGGGGACAGGGGCCGACTGGTGAAGCTTTCTTT

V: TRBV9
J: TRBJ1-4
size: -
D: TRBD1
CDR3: CASSHGPGQRGKKLFF
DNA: TGTGCCAGCAGCCATGGACCGGGACAGCGTGGGAAAAAACTGTTTTTT